The T cell receptor (beta chain) under discussion was sequenced for a study of T cell repertoires in cytomegalovirus infection. TCRdb re-called the reads with MiXCR, one entry per CDR3 protein. The repertoire consists of some 480,000 distinct CDR3 sequences, with roughly a third occurring once and the leading ten covering roughly a sixth. There are 13 residues in the CDR3. Germline CDR1 reads SGHNT; CDR2 reads YYREEE (reference sequence). V lost 4 bases and J 6 bases, leaving 12 bases between the germline ends. This clonotype was counted between two and nine times. Its antigen is undetermined. The chain is built from TRBV5-4 and TRBJ2-3; tentative D call: TRBD2 (6 bases). Sequencing used cultured PBMCs, obtained from culture after CMV antigen stimulation. The sequence derives from a human donor in good health (CMV status not recorded). Some clones in this sample may be carry-over from other donors' samples. CDR3 amino acids: CASSARLEDTQYF. The CDR3 DNA is TGTGCCAGCAGCGCAAGACTAGAGGATACGCAGTATTTT.